This TCR beta chain emerged from a study of CD8 T cells in ankylosing spondylitis. This clonotype was seen a few times. Germline-derived CDR1 and CDR2 are DFQATT and SNEGSKA (reference sequence). The ends lost 0 bases at V and 1 base at J; junction bases unmatched: 3. CDR3 length: 16 amino acids. TCRdb called the 5' RACE reads again in MiXCR, with one record for every CDR3 protein. The repertoire consists of 150,000 to 200,000 distinct CDR3 sequences, with about a sixth occurring once and the leading ten covering approximately 7.6%. This chain links TRBV20-1 with TRBJ2-1; 10 nucleotides agree with TRBD2. This clonotype was sampled from a male donor with ankylosing spondylitis or in good health (not recorded which). Sequenced input: blood, either unsorted or a sorted T cell fraction (not recorded which). The CDR3 loop reads CSARDAAGGSYNEQFF. The CDR3 region has the DNA TGCAGTGCTAGAGATGCAGCGGGAGGGTCCTACAATGAGCAGTTCTTC.